What follows are 16 T cell receptor beta chains derived from one specimen sequenced in a study of control samples from healthy donors and cancer patients. TCRdb keeps only in-frame clones here, not all; method: immunoSEQ multiplex PCR. Of approximately 230,000 clones in the sample, around 80% were seen once. Sample: PBMCs. Every receptor here comes from a woman aged 55-70 years with lung cancer.

This clone has a handful of counts. The V and J genes are TRBV12-2 and TRBJ1-5; TRBD1, the table's D call, lacks a check against the DNA. TRBV12-2 is a pseudogene locus. This CDR3 spans 16 amino acids. CDR3 in amino acids: CASRFLGQGATQPQHF. In nucleotides, the CDR3 is TGTGCAAGTCGCTTTCTCGGGCAGGGGGCGACTCAGCCCCAGCATTTT.

V is TRBV6-5 and J is TRBJ1-1; D call uncertain. Trimming stripped 2 bases from V and 1 base from J, with 8 bases between. Germline CDR1 MNHEY, CDR2 SVGAGI. There are 14 residues in the CDR3. The CDR3 DNA follows: TGTGCCAGCAGTTACACCCAGGCGAACACTGAAGCTTTCTTT. It encodes CASSYTQANTEAFF.

The V call is TRBV4-1, the J call TRBJ2-5; TRBD2 agrees at 10 bases. The CDR3 is 16 residues long. Germline V gives CDR1 MGHRA, CDR2 YSYEKL. Germline trimming cut 0 bases from V and 5 bases from J; bases unmatched to any gene: 6. CDR3 sequence reads: CASSQEASGRGETQYF. The CDR3 DNA is TGCGCCAGCAGCCAAGAGGCTAGCGGGAGAGGTGAGACCCAGTACTTC.

The chain is built from TRBV19 and TRBJ2-5, with TRBD2 as a possible D gene (5 bases). Germline assignment: CDR1 LNHDA and CDR2 SQIVND (reference sequence). This CDR3 spans 13 amino acids. Trimming cost V 7 bases and J 7 bases, with 16 bases left between them. The CDR3 sequence is CASTSERSGTQYF. The CDR3 DNA reads as TGTGCCAGTACATCCGAGCGGTCGGGGACCCAGTACTTC.

This sequence joins TRBV4-2 and TRBJ1-2, with 9 bases that match TRBD1. J lost 0 bases, V lost 1 base, and 0 bases had no gene match. The length of the CDR3 is 15 residues. Germline V gene lookup returns CDR1 LGHNA and CDR2 YNFKEQ. The CDR3 here is CASSQGQGANYGYTF. DNA for the CDR3: TGTGCCAGCAGCCAAGGACAGGGGGCTAACTATGGCTACACCTTC.

The genes are TRBV10-3 and TRBJ2-7; unclear D gene. This CDR3 is built from 16 residues. The germline V gene has CDR1 ENHRY and CDR2 SYGVKD. V was shortened by 0 bases and J by 0 bases, with 12 bases between the two germline ends. In nucleotides, the CDR3 is TGTGCCATCAGTGAGTCGTCAACCGGGCCCTCCTACGAGCAGTACTTC. Translation gives CAISESSTGPSYEQYF.

This clone was detected only a few times. V gene TRBV5-4 combines with J gene TRBJ1-1; D is possibly TRBD1 (5 bases). Trimming took 0 bases from V and 5 from J, leaving 14 bases between them. The germline V gene has CDR1 SGHNT and CDR2 YYREEE (reference sequence). The CDR3 is 15 residues long. The CDR3: CASSLGGGSDTEAFF. DNA of the CDR3: TGTGCCAGCAGCTTGGGTGGGGGGTCGGATACTGAAGCTTTCTTT.

This chain uses TRBV4-1 with TRBJ2-4; D may correspond to TRBD1 or TRBD2 (6 bases each). The CDR3 has 17 amino acids. CDR1 is MGHRA, CDR2 YSYEKL, per germline. The V gene lost 0 bases and the J gene lost 2 bases, with 14 bases spanning the gap. Written as DNA, the CDR3 is TGCGCCAGCAGCCAAGAGATGGGGGGCCTACCCAAAAACATTCAGTACTTC. Translation gives CASSQEMGGLPKNIQYF.

The chain is built from TRBV3-1 (or the pseudogene TRBV3-2) and TRBJ2-3; weak D call: TRBD1 (5 bases). V lost 8 bases and J lost 2, with 8 bases in between. The CDR3 has 12 amino acids. From germline, CDR1 is LGHDT and CDR2 YNNKEL (reference sequence). The CDR3 sequence is CASQGFTDTQYF. CDR3 bases: TGTGCCAGCCAGGGTTTCACAGATACGCAGTATTTT.

The chain has TRBV6-4 and TRBJ2-7, with TRBD1 matching over 8 bases. Germline CDR1 reads MRHNA; CDR2 reads SNTAGT. Trimming cost V 3 bases and J 2 bases; bases outside gene matches: 9. There are 16 residues in the CDR3. DNA of the CDR3: TGTGCCAGCAGTGAGCGCCCCGGGACAGGTCCCTACGAGCAGTACTTC. Encoded protein: CASSERPGTGPYEQYF.

This rearrangement joins TRBV7-9 to TRBJ1-4; 8 positions match TRBD1. CDR3 length: 15 residues. V trimming: 0 bases; J trimming: 7 bases; junction bases outside the gene matches: 4. The germline CDR1 and CDR2 sequences are SEHNR and FQNEAQ (reference sequence). CDR3: CASSLARTGPEKLFF. CDR3 coding DNA: TGTGCCAGCAGCTTAGCCCGGACAGGGCCTGAAAAACTGTTTTTT.

The chain links TRBV6-5 to TRBJ1-1; D is uncertain. There are 14 residues in the CDR3. The germline gives CDR1 MNHEY, CDR2 SVGAGI. V was cut by 0 bases and J by 5 bases, with 10 bases left in between. CDR3 amino acids: CASSYSTPRTEAFF. DNA for the CDR3: TGTGCCAGCAGTTACTCCACACCGAGAACTGAAGCTTTCTTT.

In nucleotides, the CDR3 is TGTGCCAGCAGCTTGTATGGGAGTTCCTACAATGAGCAGTTCTTC. Protein sequence: CASSLYGSSYNEQFF. The V gene is TRBV5-5, the J gene TRBJ2-1; tentative D call: TRBD2 (5 bases). The CDR3 is 15 amino acids. CDR1 and CDR2 (germline): SGHKS, YYEKEE (reference sequence). The V gene lost 1 base and the J gene lost 1 base, with 9 bases spanning the gap.

The chain recombines TRBV5-1 with TRBJ2-7; 7 bases map to TRBD1. There are 15 residues in the CDR3. V dropped 0 bases and J dropped 0; count of bases not matched to a gene: 3. Germline V gene lookup returns CDR1 SGHRS and CDR2 YFSETQ. Here the CDR3 DNA reads TGCGCCAGCAGCTTGGACGGACAGGTCTCCTACGAGCAGTACTTC. Its protein product is CASSLDGQVSYEQYF.

The chain uses TRBV2 and TRBJ1-2, with TRBD1 as a possible D gene (5 bases). The CDR3 covers 16 residues. The germline gives CDR1 SNHLY, CDR2 FYNNEI. The V gene lost 5 bases and the J gene lost 1 base, with 17 bases spanning the gap. As DNA, the CDR3 is TGTGCCAGCAGTACCCAGGGCCCCCTACTTAACTATGGCTACACCTTC. Protein: CASSTQGPLLNYGYTF. Together with reference TRBV2 and TRBJ1-2, the CDR3 gives the full variable domain: EPEVTQTPSHQVTQMGQEVILRCVPISNHLYFYWYRQILGQKVEFLVSFYNNEISEKSEIFDDQFSVERPDGSNFTLKIRSTKLEDSAMYFCASSTQGPLLNYGYTFGSGTRLTVV.

The gene calls are TRBV5-4 and TRBJ2-5; 7 bases map to TRBD2. The CDR3 has 16 amino acids. J was trimmed by 1 base and V by 6 bases; bases with no gene match: 12. From germline, CDR1 is SGHNT and CDR2 YYREEE (reference sequence). The CDR3 region is CASTTGPLAAQETQYF. The CDR3 DNA is TGTGCCAGCACCACGGGCCCCCTAGCGGCCCAAGAGACCCAGTACTTC.